This T cell receptor (beta chain) stems from a study of T cells expressing NK-cell markers. Study details: The TCR beta repertoires were obtained from sorted CD3+CD56+NKG2C+, CD3+CD56+NKG2C- and CD3+CD56-NKG2C+ T cells. Among the eight sequenced donors, seven tested HCMV-seropositive and one tested seronegative. Regarding the study as a whole: In a handful of donors, dominant clonotypes made up about 25-60.1% of CD3+CD56-NKG2C+ cells.

The authors made TCR beta cDNA libraries by 5'RACE template switching. This switching added a universal primer site and UMIs. One entry per CDR3 protein, without DNA, is what TCRdb gives after re-calling the 5' RACE reads. Its table records a few hundred thousand distinct CDR3 sequences. For this clonotype: What it binds is unknown.

This CDR3 spans 16 amino acids. Germline CDR1 is SEHNR and CDR2 is FQNEAQ (reference sequence). Sequenced sample: blood T cells: a sorted CD56 or NKG2C T cell subset, CD4+ or CD8+ T cells, or bulk PBMC T cells (not recorded which). V is TRBV7-9 and J is TRBJ2-4; absent DNA, TCRdb's TRBD1 call cannot be checked. This receptor was identified in a man aged 18-75 years in good health. CDR3: CASSPTRQVAKNIQYF.